The present entry profiles one T cell receptor (beta chain) with its context. Primers: 60 Vbeta forward and 13 Jbeta reverse. Profiling relied on immunoSEQ multiplex PCR, and the TCRdb table lists in-frame clones only, not all of them. The table lists roughly 140,000 clones. The source of the sample is a study of cytomegalovirus exposure and HLA in healthy donors. This CDR3 contains 17 residues. Per germline, CDR1 SGHRS and CDR2 YFSETQ. V was shortened by 5 bases and J by 6 bases, with 27 bases between the two germline ends. This chain joins TRBV5-1 and TRBJ2-7; TRBD1 might be the D (5 bases). Input material: PBMCs. This TCR was recovered from a man aged 40-50 years in good health and CMV-seronegative. CDR3 sequence: CASRPGLVIIETGEQYF. CDR3 coding DNA: TGCGCCAGCAGGCCAGGGCTAGTCATCATCGAAACTGGCGAGCAGTACTTC.